This is a list of T cell receptor beta chains from one sample in a study of blood T cell repertoires in COVID-19. Here immunoSEQ multiplex PCR was the method, and the copy in TCRdb shows in-frame clones only, minus some. The profile shows some 70,000 clones, roughly 80% of them singletons. What was sequenced was peripheral blood. The origin of the receptors is a woman aged 60-75 years with acute or convalescent COVID-19. Each CDR3 is given with its conserved first and last residue. Each record gives: clone size, D gene, J gene, V gene, CDR3 DNA, CDR3 protein. D genes are given only for firm matches. Not every row has a clone size; where given, it reads once, few, many or a size class.

>-|-|TRBJ2-1|TRBV29-1
TGCAGCGTTGGCGCACTAGTGACGTCGAGTGAGCAGTTCTTC
CSVGALVTSSEQFF
>-|TRBD2|TRBJ2-3|TRBV5-3
TGTGCCAGAAGCCCAGGGACTAGCGGGACCACAGATACGCAGTATTTT
CARSPGTSGTTDTQYF
>-|TRBD1|TRBJ1-1|TRBV5-1
TGCGCCAGCAGCCTGACGGGACAGATTGAAGCTTTCTTT
CASSLTGQIEAFF
>-|TRBD1|TRBJ2-7|TRBV10-3
TGTGCCAGCCGGCTCGGGGGACAGGGGGCCCACGAGCAGTACTTC
CASRLGGQGAHEQYF
>-|-|TRBJ1-3|TRBV6-5
TGTGCCAGCTTAGACAGATCTACTGGAAACACCATATATTTT
CASLDRSTGNTIYF
>few|-|TRBJ1-1|TRBV6-5
TGTGCCAGCCAGAGAATGCTGACAGGGAACACTGAAGCTTTCTTT
CASQRMLTGNTEAFF
>-|TRBD1|TRBJ1-1|TRBV19
TGTGCCAGTAGCCCCCGGACAGGGGATGGCACTGAAGCTTTCTTT
CASSPRTGDGTEAFF
>-|-|TRBJ1-3|TRBV19
TGTGCCAGTAGTATAGAGTGGCAATATACTGGAAACACCATATATTTT
CASSIEWQYTGNTIYF
>-|TRBD2|TRBJ2-1|TRBV5-1
TGCGCCAGCAGCTCTGTAAAGTCGAGCGGGAGTCTCAATGAGCAGTTCTTC
CASSSVKSSGSLNEQFF
>-|-|TRBJ2-2|TRBV9
TGTGCCAGCAGCGCCAGGGGTGGCGGGGAGCTGTTTTTT
CASSARGGGELFF
>-|TRBD2|TRBJ2-7|TRBV18
TGTGCCAGCTCACCAACTAGCGGGATTTGGGAGCAGTACTTC
CASSPTSGIWEQYF
>-|-|TRBJ1-5|TRBV24-1
TGTGCCACCAGTGATGGAGGAGATTACAATCAGCCCCAGCATTTT
CATSDGGDYNQPQHF
>-|-|TRBJ2-2|TRBV19
TGTGCCAGTAGTATAGCAGGGGCCGGGGAGCTGTTTTTT
CASSIAGAGELFF
>-|TRBD1|TRBJ1-5|TRBV19
TGTGCCAGTAGTATTCTCCGGGACAGATATAGCAATCAGCCCCAGCATTTT
CASSILRDRYSNQPQHF
>-|TRBD1|TRBJ1-1|TRBV6-1
TGTGCCAGCAGTGAGACAGGGTACAGGAAAGCTTTCTTT
CASSETGYRKAFF
>-|-|TRBJ2-7|TRBV6-5
TGTGCCAGCAGCCGGACAGTTGTTTCCTACGAGCAGTACTTC
CASSRTVVSYEQYF
>few|TRBD2|TRBJ2-5|TRBV5-1
TGCGCCAGCAGCTTCGGAATAGCGGGACTTGAGACCCAGTACTTC
CASSFGIAGLETQYF
>-|TRBD1|TRBJ2-5|TRBV20-1
TGCAGTGCTAGTTCCAGGGGGCGGGAGACCCAGTACTTC
CSASSRGRETQYF
>few|TRBD2|TRBJ2-5|TRBV7-9
TGTGCCAGCAGCCGAGGACTAGCGGGGCAAAGGGGTGAGACCCAGTACTTC
CASSRGLAGQRGETQYF
>-|TRBD1|TRBJ1-5|TRBV27
TGTGCCAGCAGTTATCAGGGGGCTCGCAATCAGCCCCAGCATTTT
CASSYQGARNQPQHF
>-|TRBD1|TRBJ1-6|TRBV29-1
TGCAGCGTCGCCCAGGGGGATTATAATTCACCCCTCCACTTT
CSVAQGDYNSPLHF
>-|TRBD2|TRBJ2-3|TRBV18
TGTGCCAGCTCACCGCGGACTAGCGGGGGGCCTAGCACAGATACGCAGTATTTT
CASSPRTSGGPSTDTQYF
>-|-|TRBJ2-7|TRBV2
TGTGCCAGCAGTGAAGGGGGCGTCTACGAGCAGTACTTC
CASSEGGVYEQYF
>once|-|TRBJ1-1|TRBV5-4
TGTGCCAGCAGCCTTCAAGGAGGCTCGAACACTGAAGCTTTCTTT
CASSLQGGSNTEAFF
>-|-|TRBJ1-2|TRBV19
TGTGCCACGGGGTTTTGGGACTATGGCTACACCTTC
CATGFWDYGYTF
>-|-|TRBJ2-7|TRBV11-2
TGTGCCAGCAGGAGAGGTGGCGGTTCCTACGAGCAGTACTTC
CASRRGGGSYEQYF
>few|-|TRBJ1-1|TRBV5-1
TGCGCCAGCAGCTTGGGCAGGGGCGGTATGAACACTGAAGCTTTCTTT
CASSLGRGGMNTEAFF
>-|-|TRBJ1-3|TRBV5-1
TGCGCCAGCAGCCCCGCGCCTTGGCCCTCGGGAGGACCCTCTGGAAACACCATATATTTT
CASSPAPWPSGGPSGNTIYF
>-|-|TRBJ1-2|TRBV6-5
TGTGCCAGCAGGGACCCATGGCGCGGGGATGGCTACACCTTC
CASRDPWRGDGYTF
>-|-|TRBJ1-1|TRBV5-5
TGTGCCAGCAGCTTTTATTCAGGGCCCGGGTCCACTGAAGCTTTCTTT
CASSFYSGPGSTEAFF
>-|-|TRBJ1-1|TRBV10-3
TGTGCCATCAGTGAGTCGACCCCTGGAGGGATTTCCAACACTGAAGCTTTCTTT
CAISESTPGGISNTEAFF
>once|TRBD1|TRBJ1-1|TRBV28
TGTGCCAGCAGGGCCTTACAGGGGGACACTGAAGCTTTCTTT
CASRALQGDTEAFF
>-|-|TRBJ2-1|TRBV7-3
TGTGCCAGCAGCTTAGTCCCAACTTCATTGGGGGGTCGTCCCAATCCCGGTGAGCAGTTCTTC
CASSLVPTSLGGRPNPGEQFF
>once|TRBD2|TRBJ2-1|TRBV7-6
TGTGCCAGCAGCTTATTGGGGGGAGGGAATGAGCAGTTCTTC
CASSLLGGGNEQFF
>-|-|TRBJ1-5|TRBV19
TGTGCCAGTAATCACGGGGGGCTTAATCAGCCCCAGCATTTT
CASNHGGLNQPQHF
>once|TRBD2|TRBJ2-7|TRBV7-2
TGTGCCAGCAGCTTAGGTTTGAGTAGCGGGAGGTCCTACGAGCAGTACTTC
CASSLGLSSGRSYEQYF
>-|-|TRBJ1-6|TRBV18
TGTGCCAGCTCAATCTCCCAGGGGTCTGATTCACCCCTCCACTTT
CASSISQGSDSPLHF
>-|TRBD1|TRBJ1-6|TRBV19
TGTGCCAGTAGCCCTACTTGGACAGGGTGGATTAATAATTCACCCCTCCACTTT
CASSPTWTGWINNSPLHF
>-|TRBD1|TRBJ2-7|TRBV6-4
TGTGCCAGCAGCGCCTATCAGGACAGGGGAGGGGCCTACGAGCAGTACTTC
CASSAYQDRGGAYEQYF
>-|TRBD1|TRBJ2-2|TRBV9
TGTGCCAGCAGCGCGAGACAGGGAACCGGGGAGCTGTTTTTT
CASSARQGTGELFF
>-|-|TRBJ1-5|TRBV2
TGTGCCAGCACCACCGCGCCGGGACACCAACTAATTAGCAATCAGCCCCAGCATTTT
CASTTAPGHQLISNQPQHF
>-|-|TRBJ1-4|TRBV9
TGTGCCAGCAGCGCCGGATACACAGGGAAAAATAATGAAAAACTGTTTTTT
CASSAGYTGKNNEKLFF
>-|TRBD1|TRBJ1-2|TRBV10-3
TGTGCCATCAAGCAGCAGGGGGCAGTGAGTAGAACCTATGGCTACACCTTC
CAIKQQGAVSRTYGYTF
>-|-|TRBJ2-1|TRBV11-3
TGTGCCAGCAGCTGGACTACTTACAATGAGCAGTTCTTC
CASSWTTYNEQFF
>-|-|TRBJ1-3|TRBV6-5
TGTGCCAGCAGCCTACAGGGAACAGGAAACACCATATATTTT
CASSLQGTGNTIYF
>-|TRBD2|TRBJ2-3|TRBV7-2
TGTGCCAGCAGCGTTACTAGCGGGGGCTCCACAGATACGCAGTATTTT
CASSVTSGGSTDTQYF
>-|-|TRBJ1-4|TRBV18
TGTGCCAGCTCACCACTGGGGCTTGGATCTGAAAAACTGTTTTTT
CASSPLGLGSEKLFF
>-|TRBD1|TRBJ1-5|TRBV6-2/TRBV6-3
TGTGCCAGCAGTTACTGGGACAGATATAGCAATCAGCCCCAGCATTTT
CASSYWDRYSNQPQHF
>-|-|TRBJ1-3|TRBV18
TGTGCCAGCTCACTGGGGACAATTGGAAACACCATATATTTT
CASSLGTIGNTIYF
>-|-|TRBJ1-4|TRBV5-4
TGTGCCAGCAGCCCAACAGGGTCAAGGGGTGAAAAACTGTTTTTT
CASSPTGSRGEKLFF
>few|TRBD1|TRBJ2-2|TRBV4-1
TGCGCCAGCAGCCAAGATTCCGGAGCAGGGGGAACCGGGGAGCTGTTTTTT
CASSQDSGAGGTGELFF
>-|TRBD1|TRBJ1-4|TRBV6-5
TGTGCCAGCAGCGGGGGACAGCGAAATGAAAAACTGTTTTTT
CASSGGQRNEKLFF
>-|-|TRBJ1-3|TRBV30
TGTGCCTGGACCAGTGCTGGAAACACCATATATTTT
CAWTSAGNTIYF
>-|-|TRBJ1-2|TRBV4-1
TGCGCCAGCAGCCAAATGGCCCAGGATGGCTACACCTTC
CASSQMAQDGYTF
>-|TRBD2|TRBJ2-7|TRBV6-1
TGTGCCAGCAGTGAAATAGAGATAGCGGGGGTTTTCGAGCAGTACTTC
CASSEIEIAGVFEQYF